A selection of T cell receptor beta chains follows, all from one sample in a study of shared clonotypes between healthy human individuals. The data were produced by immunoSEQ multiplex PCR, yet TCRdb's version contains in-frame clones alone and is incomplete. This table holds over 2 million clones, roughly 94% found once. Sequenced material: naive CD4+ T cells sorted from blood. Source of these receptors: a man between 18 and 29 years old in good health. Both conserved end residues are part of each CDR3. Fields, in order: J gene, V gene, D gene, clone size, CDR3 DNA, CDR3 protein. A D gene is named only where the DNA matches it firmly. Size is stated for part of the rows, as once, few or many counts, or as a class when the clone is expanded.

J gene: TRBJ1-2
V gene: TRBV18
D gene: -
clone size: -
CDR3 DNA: TGTGCCAGCTCACCACCGACCTCTAACTATGGCTACACCTTC
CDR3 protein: CASSPPTSNYGYTF

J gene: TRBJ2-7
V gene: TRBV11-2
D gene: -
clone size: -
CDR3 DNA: TGTGCCAGCAGCTTAGGTGGCGGTGGGCGGAGGGCCTACGAGCAGTACTTC
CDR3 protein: CASSLGGGGRRAYEQYF

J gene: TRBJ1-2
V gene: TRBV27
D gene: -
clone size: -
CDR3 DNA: TGTGCCAGCAGTTATAAGGAGGATGGCTACACCTTC
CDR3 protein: CASSYKEDGYTF

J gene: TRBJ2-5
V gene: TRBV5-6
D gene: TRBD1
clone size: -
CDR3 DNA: TGTGCCAGCAGCTTAACAGGGGTGGAAGAGACCCAGTACTTC
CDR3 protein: CASSLTGVEETQYF

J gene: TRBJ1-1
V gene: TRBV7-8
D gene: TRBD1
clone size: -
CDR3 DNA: TGTGCCAGCAGATCGACAGGGTGGGACACTGAAGCTTTCTTT
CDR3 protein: CASRSTGWDTEAFF

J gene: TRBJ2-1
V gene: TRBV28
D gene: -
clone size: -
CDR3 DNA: TGTGCCAGCAGCCCGGTCGGGGGAACGGGTTCCTACAATGAGCAGTTCTTC
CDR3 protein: CASSPVGGTGSYNEQFF

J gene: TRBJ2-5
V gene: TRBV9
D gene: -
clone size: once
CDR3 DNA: TGTGCCAGCAGCGTAGAAGGAAACCAAGAGACCCAGTACTTC
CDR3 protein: CASSVEGNQETQYF

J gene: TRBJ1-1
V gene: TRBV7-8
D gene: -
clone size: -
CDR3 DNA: TGTGCCAGCAGCCCCGCACTTAACGGAGCGGGGAACACTGAAGCTTTCTTT
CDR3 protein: CASSPALNGAGNTEAFF

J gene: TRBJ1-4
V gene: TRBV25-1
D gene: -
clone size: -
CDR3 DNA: TGTGCCAGCAGTGACAACAGGGTGGGTGAAAAACTGTTTTTT
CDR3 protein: CASSDNRVGEKLFF

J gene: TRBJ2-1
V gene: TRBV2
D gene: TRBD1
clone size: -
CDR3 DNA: TGTGCCAGTGGGACAGGGCCTCGCAATGAGCAGTTCTTC
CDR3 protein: CASGTGPRNEQFF

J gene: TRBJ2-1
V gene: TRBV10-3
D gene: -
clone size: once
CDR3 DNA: TGTGCCATCAGTGAGGGTCGCCTCGATGAGCAGTTCTTC
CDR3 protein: CAISEGRLDEQFF

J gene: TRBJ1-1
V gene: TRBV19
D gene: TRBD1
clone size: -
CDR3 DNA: TGTGCCAGTAGTGTGGGGACAGGGGGAACTGAAGCTTTCTTT
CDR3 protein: CASSVGTGGTEAFF

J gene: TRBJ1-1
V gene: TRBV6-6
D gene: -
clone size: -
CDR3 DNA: TGTGCCAGCAGTTACTTGGACGGTGAAGCTTTCTTT
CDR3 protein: CASSYLDGEAFF

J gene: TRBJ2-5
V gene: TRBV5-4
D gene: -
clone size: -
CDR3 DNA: TGTGCCAGCAGCTTGCAGCGCTCCACTTTAACCCAGTACTTC
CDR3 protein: CASSLQRSTLTQYF

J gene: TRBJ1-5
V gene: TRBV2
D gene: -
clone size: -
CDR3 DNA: TGTGCCAGCAGCGCTACAGGGTTGGATCAGCCCCAGCATTTT
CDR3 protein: CASSATGLDQPQHF

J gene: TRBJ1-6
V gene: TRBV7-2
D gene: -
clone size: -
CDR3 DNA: TGTGCCAGCAGCGAACCAGTGGGGGGCACTTCACCCCTCCACTTT
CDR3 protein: CASSEPVGGTSPLHF

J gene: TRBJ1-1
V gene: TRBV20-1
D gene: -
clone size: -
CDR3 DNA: TGCAGTGCTACAGAGGCTGAAGCTTTCTTT
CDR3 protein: CSATEAEAFF

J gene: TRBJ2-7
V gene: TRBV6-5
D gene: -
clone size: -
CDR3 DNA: TGTGCCAGCAGTTACGGGAAGGGGGGACCCTACGAGCAGTACTTC
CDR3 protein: CASSYGKGGPYEQYF

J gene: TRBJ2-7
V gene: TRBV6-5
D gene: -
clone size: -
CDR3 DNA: TGTGCCAGCAGTCCTGACAGGTACGAGCAGTACTTC
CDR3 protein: CASSPDRYEQYF

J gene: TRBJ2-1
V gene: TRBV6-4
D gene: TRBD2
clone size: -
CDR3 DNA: TGTGCCAGCAAAGCGGGACTAGCGGGTTTCTCCTACAATGAGCAGTTCTTC
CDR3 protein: CASKAGLAGFSYNEQFF

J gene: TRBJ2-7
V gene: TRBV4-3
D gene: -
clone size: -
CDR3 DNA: TGCGCCAGCAGCCAAGGTTTTCCTACCTCGGGATACGAGCAGTACTTC
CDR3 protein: CASSQGFPTSGYEQYF

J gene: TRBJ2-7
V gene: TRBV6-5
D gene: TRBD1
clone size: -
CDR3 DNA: TGTGCCAGCAGTTACACCGGACAGGGGTACGAGCAGTACTTC
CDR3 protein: CASSYTGQGYEQYF

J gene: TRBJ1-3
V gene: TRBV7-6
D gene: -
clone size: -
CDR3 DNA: TGTGCCAGCAGCTCCTTAATGGACGCCTACCCCGTTTTT
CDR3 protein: CASSSLMDAYPVF

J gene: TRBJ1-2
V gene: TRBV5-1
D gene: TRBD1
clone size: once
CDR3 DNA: TGCGCCAGCAGCTCCGGGACAGCTGATGGCTACACCTTC
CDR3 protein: CASSSGTADGYTF

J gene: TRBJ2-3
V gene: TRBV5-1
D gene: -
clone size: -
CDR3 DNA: TGCGCCAGCAGCCTGGAAGGCAAGTCCACAGATACGCAGTATTTT
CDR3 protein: CASSLEGKSTDTQYF

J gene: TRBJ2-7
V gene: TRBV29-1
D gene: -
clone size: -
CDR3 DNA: TGCAGCGTTAGGGGGGACCGTTCCTACGAGCAGTACTTC
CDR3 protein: CSVRGDRSYEQYF

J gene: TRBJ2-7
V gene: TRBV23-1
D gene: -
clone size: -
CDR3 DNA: TGCGCCAGCACGAGGGGGAAAACAACCTACGAGCAGTACTTC
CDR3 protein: CASTRGKTTYEQYF

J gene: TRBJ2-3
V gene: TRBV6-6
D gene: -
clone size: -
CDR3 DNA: TGTGCCAGCAGTTACTCTCCCCAGTACACAGATACGCAGTATTTT
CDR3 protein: CASSYSPQYTDTQYF

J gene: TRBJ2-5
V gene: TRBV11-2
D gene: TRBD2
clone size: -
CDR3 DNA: TGTGCCAGCAGCCTCCTAAGACTAGCTGGAATGGAGACCCAGTACTTC
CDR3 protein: CASSLLRLAGMETQYF

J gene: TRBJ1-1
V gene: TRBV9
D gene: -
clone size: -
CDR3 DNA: TGTGCCAGCAGCCCCCAGTCGGGGGGAAACACTGAAGCTTTCTTT
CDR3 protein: CASSPQSGGNTEAFF

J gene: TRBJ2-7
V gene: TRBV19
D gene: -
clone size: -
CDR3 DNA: TGTGCCAGTAGTCCCGTCGGCTACGAGCAGTACTTC
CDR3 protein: CASSPVGYEQYF

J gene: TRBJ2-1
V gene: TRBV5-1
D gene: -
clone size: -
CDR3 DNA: TGCGCCAGCAGGGGGCCATTAGACTACAATGAGCAGTTCTTC
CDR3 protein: CASRGPLDYNEQFF

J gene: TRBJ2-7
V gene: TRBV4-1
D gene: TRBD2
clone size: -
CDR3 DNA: TGCGCCAGCAGCCAAGATCTAGCGGGGGGACTTCGGGAGCAGTACTTC
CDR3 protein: CASSQDLAGGLREQYF

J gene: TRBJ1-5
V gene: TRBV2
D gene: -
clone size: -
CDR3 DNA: TGTGCCAGCAGTGAGATGGCCGAGAAGCCCCAGCATTTT
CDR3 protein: CASSEMAEKPQHF

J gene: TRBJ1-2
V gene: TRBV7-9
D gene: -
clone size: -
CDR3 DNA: TGTGCCAGCAGCTCTGTGGGGGAACGTGGCTACACCTTC
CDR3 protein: CASSSVGERGYTF

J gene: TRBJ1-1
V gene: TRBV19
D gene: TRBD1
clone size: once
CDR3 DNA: TGTGCCAGTAGCAGCCCCCGGGACAGGGCGAACACTGAAGCTTTCTTT
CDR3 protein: CASSSPRDRANTEAFF

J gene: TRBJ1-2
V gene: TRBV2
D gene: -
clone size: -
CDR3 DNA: TGTGCCAGCAGTCGGCTCGGTGGCTACACCTTC
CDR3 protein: CASSRLGGYTF

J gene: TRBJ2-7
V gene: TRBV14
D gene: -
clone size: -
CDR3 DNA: TGTGCCAGCAGCCAAGGGCCCGAGCAGTACTTC
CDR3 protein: CASSQGPEQYF

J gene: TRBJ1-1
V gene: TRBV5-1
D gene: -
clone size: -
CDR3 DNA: TGCGCCAGCAGCTTGTATCTACAAATGCCGGGTGAAGCTTTCTTT
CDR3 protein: CASSLYLQMPGEAFF

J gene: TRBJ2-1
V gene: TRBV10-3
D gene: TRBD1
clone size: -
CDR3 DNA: TGTGCCATCAGTGAGTCGGACAGGGGGACAATTGATGGTGAGCAGTTCTTC
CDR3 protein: CAISESDRGTIDGEQFF

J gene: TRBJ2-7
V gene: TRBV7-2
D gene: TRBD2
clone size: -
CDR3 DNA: TGTGCCAGCAGCCTACGCCGGGGACTAGCGGGATTGATCTACGAGCAGTACTTC
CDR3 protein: CASSLRRGLAGLIYEQYF

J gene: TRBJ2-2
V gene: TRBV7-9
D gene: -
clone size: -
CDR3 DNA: TGTGCCAGCAGCTCCCAATCCGGGGAGCTGTTTTTT
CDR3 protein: CASSSQSGELFF

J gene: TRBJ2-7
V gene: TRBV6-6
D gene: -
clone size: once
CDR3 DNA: TGTGCCAGCCAGGGAGGGGGCAAGAACGAGCAGTACTTC
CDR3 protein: CASQGGGKNEQYF

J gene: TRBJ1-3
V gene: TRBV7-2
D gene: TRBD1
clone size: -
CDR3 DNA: TGTGCCAGCAGCCCCCCATGGGCAGGGGGCTATGGAAACACCATATATTTT
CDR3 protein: CASSPPWAGGYGNTIYF

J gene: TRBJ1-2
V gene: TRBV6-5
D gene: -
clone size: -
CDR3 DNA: TGTGCCAGCAGCCCCGCGGCGGGTCTCTATGGCTACACCTTC
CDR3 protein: CASSPAAGLYGYTF

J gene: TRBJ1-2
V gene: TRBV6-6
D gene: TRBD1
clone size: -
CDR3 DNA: TGTGCCAGCAGTTACGGGACAGGGCTCTATGGCTACACCTTC
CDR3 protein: CASSYGTGLYGYTF

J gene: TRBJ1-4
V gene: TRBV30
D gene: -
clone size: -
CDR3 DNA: TGTGCCTGGAGTGAACTGAGTCATGAAAAACTGTTTTTT
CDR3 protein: CAWSELSHEKLFF

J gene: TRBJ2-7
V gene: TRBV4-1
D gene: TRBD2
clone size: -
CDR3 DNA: TGCGCCAGCAGCCAAGTGGCTACGGCGGGAGTATTCGAGCAGTACTTC
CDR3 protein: CASSQVATAGVFEQYF

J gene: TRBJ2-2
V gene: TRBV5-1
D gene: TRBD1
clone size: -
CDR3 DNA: TGCGCCAGCAGCTCCCCGGGACAGGAATCCGGGGAGCTGTTTTTT
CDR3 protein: CASSSPGQESGELFF

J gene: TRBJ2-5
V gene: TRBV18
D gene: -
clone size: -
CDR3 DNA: TGTGCCAGCTCACCCCCGGGGCGAGAGACCCAGTACTTC
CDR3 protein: CASSPPGRETQYF

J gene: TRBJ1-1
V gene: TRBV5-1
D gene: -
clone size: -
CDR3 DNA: TGCGCCAGCAGCTTGGCCGCAGGTCAAGGTACTGAAGCTTTCTTT
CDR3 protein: CASSLAAGQGTEAFF

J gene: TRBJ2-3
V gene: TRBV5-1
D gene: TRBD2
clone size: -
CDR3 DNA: TGCGCCAGCAGCTTGCGGCTAGCGGGGGATACAGATACGCAGTATTTT
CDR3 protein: CASSLRLAGDTDTQYF